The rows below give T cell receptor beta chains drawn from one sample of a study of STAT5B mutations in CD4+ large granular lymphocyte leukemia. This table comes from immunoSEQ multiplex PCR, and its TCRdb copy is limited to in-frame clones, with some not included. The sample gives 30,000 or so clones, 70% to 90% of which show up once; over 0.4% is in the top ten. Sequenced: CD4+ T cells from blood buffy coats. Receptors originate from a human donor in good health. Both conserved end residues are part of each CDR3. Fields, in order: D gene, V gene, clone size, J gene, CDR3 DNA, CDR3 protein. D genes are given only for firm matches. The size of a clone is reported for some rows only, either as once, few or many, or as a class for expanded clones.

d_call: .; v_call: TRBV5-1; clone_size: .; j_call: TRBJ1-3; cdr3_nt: TGCGCCAGCAGCTTGACCGGAAACACCATATATTTT; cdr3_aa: CASSLTGNTIYF
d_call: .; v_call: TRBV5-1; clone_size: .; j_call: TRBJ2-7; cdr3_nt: TGCGCCAGTCCAAGGGGCTACGAGCAGTACTTC; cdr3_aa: CASPRGYEQYF
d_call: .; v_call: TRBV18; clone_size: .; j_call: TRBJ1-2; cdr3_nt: TGTGCCAGCTCACCTATGGACAGCTATGGCTACACCTTC; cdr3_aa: CASSPMDSYGYTF
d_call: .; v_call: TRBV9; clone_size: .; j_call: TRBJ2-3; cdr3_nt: TGTGCCAGCAGCGCCACATTCACGGATACGCAGTATTTT; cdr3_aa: CASSATFTDTQYF
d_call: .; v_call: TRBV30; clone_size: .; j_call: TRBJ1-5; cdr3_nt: TGTGCCTGGAGTCCGGGGGGTCAGCCCCAGCATTTT; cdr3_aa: CAWSPGGQPQHF
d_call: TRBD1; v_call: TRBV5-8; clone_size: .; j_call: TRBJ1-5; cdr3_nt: TGTGCCAGCAGACGAGAGGGACAGGGTTTACATCAGCCCCAGCATTTT; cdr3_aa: CASRREGQGLHQPQHF
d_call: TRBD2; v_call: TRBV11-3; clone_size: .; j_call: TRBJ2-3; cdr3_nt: TGTGCCAGCAGCCTAGGGGACGGGAGGAAAGATACGCAGTATTTT; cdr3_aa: CASSLGDGRKDTQYF
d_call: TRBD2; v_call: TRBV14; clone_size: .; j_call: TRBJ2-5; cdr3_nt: TGTGCCAGCAGCCCACTAGCGGGAGTAGGGGAGACCCAGTACTTC; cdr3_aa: CASSPLAGVGETQYF
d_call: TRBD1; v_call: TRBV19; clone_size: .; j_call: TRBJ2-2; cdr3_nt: TGTGCCAGTAGTATAACAGGGGGCACCACCGGGGAGCTGTTTTTT; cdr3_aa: CASSITGGTTGELFF
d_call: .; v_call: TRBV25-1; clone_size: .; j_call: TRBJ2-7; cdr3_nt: TGTGCCAGCAGTGAACGGCAGGGTTTAAGCGAGCAGTACTTC; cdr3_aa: CASSERQGLSEQYF
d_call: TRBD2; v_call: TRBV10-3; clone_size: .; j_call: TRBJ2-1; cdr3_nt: TGTGCCATCAGTAGATTGGGACTAGCGGGAGGTAATGAGCAGTTCTTC; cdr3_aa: CAISRLGLAGGNEQFF
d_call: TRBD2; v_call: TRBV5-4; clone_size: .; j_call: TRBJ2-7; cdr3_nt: TGTGCCAGCAGCCCCGATGGGGGTGGGACTAGGACCTACGAGCAGTACTTC; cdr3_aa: CASSPDGGGTRTYEQYF
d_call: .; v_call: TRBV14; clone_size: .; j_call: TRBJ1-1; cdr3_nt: TGTGCCAGCAGCCAAGAGACAGTCACTGAAGCTTTCTTT; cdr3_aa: CASSQETVTEAFF
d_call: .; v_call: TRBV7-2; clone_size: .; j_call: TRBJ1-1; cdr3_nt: TGTGCCAGCAGGAGAGGGGGGAACACTGAAGCTTTCTTT; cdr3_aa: CASRRGGNTEAFF
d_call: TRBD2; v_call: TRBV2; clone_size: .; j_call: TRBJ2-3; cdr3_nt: TGTGCCAGCCGGGGACTAGCGGGAGGTGGGACAGATACGCAGTATTTT; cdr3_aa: CASRGLAGGGTDTQYF
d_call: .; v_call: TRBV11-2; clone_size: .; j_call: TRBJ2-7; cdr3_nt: TGTGCCAGCAGCCGGGAGCCGGGATCACCCTACGAGCAGTACTTC; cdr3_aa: CASSREPGSPYEQYF
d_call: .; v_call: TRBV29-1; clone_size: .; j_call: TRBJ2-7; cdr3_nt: TGCAGCGACAGGGACGAGCAGTACTTC; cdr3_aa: CSDRDEQYF
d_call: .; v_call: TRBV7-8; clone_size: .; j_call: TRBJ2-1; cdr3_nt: TGTGCCAGCAGCTTGACCTCGGACGGCTACAATGAGCAGTTCTTC; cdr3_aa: CASSLTSDGYNEQFF
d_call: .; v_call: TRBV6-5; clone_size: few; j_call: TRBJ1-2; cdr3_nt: TGTGCCAGCAGCCTTGGGCAGACGTCGGGTGGCTACACCTTC; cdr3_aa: CASSLGQTSGGYTF
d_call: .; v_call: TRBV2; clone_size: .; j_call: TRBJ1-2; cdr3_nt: TGTGCCAGCAGTGAAGAAGAGCATAGTGGCTACACCTTC; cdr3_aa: CASSEEEHSGYTF